This entry lists 16 T cell receptor beta chains sequenced from one sample in a study of OX40 agonist ivuxolimab in advanced cancers. Assay used: immunoSEQ multiplex PCR; TCRdb lists only in-frame clones, some missing. The data show 110,000 or so clones, roughly 90% seen once. The specimen comprised CD4+ or CD8+ T cells sorted from blood, sampled in a trial of the OX40 agonist ivuxolimab. The receptors originated from an adult with an advanced solid tumor such as melanoma, head and neck, liver or kidney cancer.

The chain joins TRBV5-1 to TRBJ2-1, with 8 bases that match TRBD2. The germline CDR1 and CDR2 sequences are SGHRS and YFSETQ. With V trimmed by 4 bases and J by 5 bases, 11 bases remained unmatched. This CDR3 is built from 16 residues. As DNA, the CDR3 is TGCGCCAGCAGCCCCCGGGCTAGCGGGTCGAACAATGAGCAGTTCTTC. Translating it yields CASSPRASGSNNEQFF.

The rearrangement uses TRBV30 and TRBJ1-5, with D unclear. The germline V gene encodes CDR1 GTSNPN and CDR2 SVGIG (reference sequence). This CDR3 contains 14 residues. V dropped 0 bases and J dropped 4 bases, with 10 bases sitting between them. The CDR3 here is CAWSVGQLNQPQHF. Here the CDR3 DNA reads TGTGCCTGGAGTGTAGGGCAGCTAAATCAGCCCCAGCATTTT.

This chain joins TRBV10-3 and TRBJ2-2; 10 bases map to TRBD2. The CDR3 has 18 residues. With V trimmed by 0 bases and J by 6 bases, 10 bases remained unmatched. Germline CDR1 reads ENHRY; CDR2 reads SYGVKD. The CDR3 is CAISESTASGRISGELFF. The CDR3 DNA reads TGTGCCATCAGTGAGTCCACAGCTAGCGGGAGAATATCCGGGGAGCTGTTTTTT.

The genes are TRBV6-5 and TRBJ2-2; D perhaps matches TRBD2 (6 bases). CDR3 length equals 15 residues. V shed 1 base and J shed 6 bases, with 12 bases lying between them. Germline values: CDR1 MNHEY, CDR2 SVGAGI. This CDR3 is CASSYFFGSAGELFF. In DNA, the CDR3 is TGTGCCAGCAGTTACTTTTTCGGGAGCGCCGGGGAGCTGTTTTTT.

The J gene is TRBJ1-1, the V gene TRBV9; 7 bases match TRBD1. The CDR3 consists of 18 residues. CDR1 SGDLS and CDR2 YYNGEE come from the germline V gene. Unmatched junction bases numbered 11, after V lost 0 bases and J lost 0 bases. The CDR3 here is CASSVAAPGGTVNTEAFF. The CDR3 bases are TGTGCCAGCAGCGTAGCCGCCCCTGGGGGGACAGTGAACACTGAAGCTTTCTTT.

The V and J genes are TRBV6-5 and TRBJ1-2; D remains ambiguous. The CDR3 extends over 14 amino acids. Germline V lookup: CDR1 MNHEY, CDR2 SVGAGI. V lost 6 bases and J lost 2, with 13 bases in between. CDR3 nucleotide sequence: TGTGCCAGCAGCCCCGCAGGACTCAACTATGGCTACACCTTC. Residues: CASSPAGLNYGYTF.

The J gene is TRBJ1-6, the V gene TRBV21-1. TRBV21-1 is a pseudogene segment. This CDR3 spans 18 amino acids. CDR3 in amino acids: CASSAQPGAGNYNSPLHF. The CDR3 DNA reads TGTGCCAGCAGCGCCCAACCAGGGGCGGGGAACTATAATTCACCCCTCCACTTT.

The rearrangement links TRBV27 to TRBJ1-2; D may be TRBD1 (5 bases). Deletions cut 5 bases from V and 4 bases from J, with 14 bases between. CDR3 length equals 14 residues. Per germline, CDR1 MNHEY and CDR2 SMNVEV (reference sequence). Written as DNA, the CDR3 is TGTGCCAGCAGTCCCTCCCCAGGGACCTATGGCTACACCTTC. The encoded protein is CASSPSPGTYGYTF.

The chain employs TRBV4-1 and TRBJ2-7; the D is unclear. CDR3 length: 16 residues. Germline V gene sequence: CDR1 MGHRA, CDR2 YSYEKL. Trimming shortened V by 1 base and J by 0 bases, and 13 bases separated the two germline ends. The DNA for the CDR3 is TGCGCCAGCAGCCAAGGGGTTGCCCTCCTCTCCTACGAGCAGTACTTC. Translating it yields CASSQGVALLSYEQYF.

The chain is built from TRBV14 and TRBJ1-1; 8 nucleotides line up with TRBD1. This CDR3 is built from 13 residues. Germline CDR1 reads SGHDN; CDR2 reads FVKESK. V gave up 4 bases and J gave up 6 bases; unmatched junction bases: 4. CDR3 region: CASSPRTGSEAFF. The CDR3 DNA reads TGTGCCAGCAGCCCCAGGACAGGGTCTGAAGCTTTCTTT.

The chain employs TRBV2 and TRBJ2-2; D tentatively reads TRBD1 or TRBD2 (6 bases each). The CDR3 consists of 11 residues. V gave up 6 bases and J gave up 12 bases, with 11 bases separating them. From germline, CDR1 is SNHLY and CDR2 FYNNEI. The CDR3 here is CASSGGGKLFF. In nucleotides, the CDR3 is TGTGCCAGCAGCGGAGGGGGGAAGCTGTTTTTT. The whole variable domain, remainder taken from reference TRBV2 and TRBJ2-2, is EPEVTQTPSHQVTQMGQEVILRCVPISNHLYFYWYRQILGQKVEFLVSFYNNEISEKSEIFDDQFSVERPDGSNFTLKIRSTKLEDSAMYFCASSGGGKLFFGEGSRLTVL.

The chain recombines TRBV5-1 with TRBJ2-3, with no clear D. Germline CDR1 reads SGHRS; CDR2 reads YFSETQ. V was shortened by 0 bases and J by 2 bases, with 4 bases between the two germline ends. The CDR3 is 13 residues long. The CDR3 DNA reads as TGCGCCAGCAGCTTGGGCATCACAGATACGCAGTATTTT. Its translation: CASSLGITDTQYF.

The chain couples TRBV7-2 to TRBJ2-7, with 10 bases matching TRBD2. CDR1 and CDR2 from the germline V gene are SGHTA and FQGNSA. This CDR3 spans 14 amino acids. J was trimmed by 3 bases and V by 5 bases; bases with no gene match: 4. In DNA form, the CDR3 reads TGTGCCAGCAGCCAATCTAGCGGGGGCTACGAGCAGTACTTC. Protein: CASSQSSGGYEQYF. Using reference TRBV7-2 and TRBJ2-7 for the parts outside the CDR3, the full variable domain is GAGVSQSPSNKVTEKGKDVELRCDPISGHTALYWYRQSLGQGLEFLIYFQGNSAPDKSGLPSDRFSAERTGGSVSTLTIQRTQQEDSAVYLCASSQSSGGYEQYFGPGTRLTVT.

The gene calls are TRBV5-1 and TRBJ2-3; D not resolved. Germline V CDR1 and CDR2: SGHRS, YFSETQ. Trimming left V 2 bases short and J 2 bases short, with 6 bases between. The length of the CDR3 is 13 residues. This CDR3 reads CASSFYSTDTQYF. CDR3 nucleotide sequence: TGCGCCAGCAGCTTTTATTCCACAGATACGCAGTATTTT. Full variable domain (missing parts from reference TRBV5-1 and TRBJ2-3): KAGVTQTPRYLIKTRGQQVTLSCSPISGHRSVSWYQQTPGQGLQFLFEYFSETQRNKGNFPGRFSGRQFSNSRSEMNVSTLELGDSALYLCASSFYSTDTQYFGPGTRLTVL.

This chain connects TRBV10-1 to TRBJ2-3; TRBD1 might be the D (5 bases). The V gene lost 2 bases and the J gene lost 3 bases, with 9 bases spanning the gap. This CDR3 has 14 amino acids. The germline CDR1 and CDR2 sequences are WNHNN and SYGVQD (reference sequence). In DNA form, the CDR3 reads TGCGCCAGCAGTGAGAGGGGCAGTACAGATACGCAGTATTTT. It encodes CASSERGSTDTQYF.

The rearrangement uses TRBV19 and TRBJ1-5; D is unclear. There are 14 residues in the CDR3. Germline V CDR1 and CDR2: LNHDA, SQIVND (reference sequence). V shed 3 bases and J shed 7 bases, with 13 bases lying between them. CDR3 region: CASSIGREDQPQHF. The CDR3 DNA follows: TGTGCCAGTAGTATCGGGAGAGAGGACCAGCCCCAGCATTTT.